This is a list of T cell receptor beta chains from one sample in a study of OX40 agonist ivuxolimab in advanced cancers. Only in-frame clones appear in the TCRdb table, and some are missing; sequencing was by immunoSEQ multiplex PCR. The table lists more than 15,000 clones, roughly 72% of them singletons, with approximately 49% in the top ten. The sequencing here drew on CD4+ or CD8+ T cells sorted from blood, taken in a trial of the OX40 agonist ivuxolimab. These receptor sequences come from an adult with an advanced solid tumor such as melanoma, head and neck, liver or kidney cancer. Both conserved end residues are part of each CDR3. The D gene is left open where the match is weak. For some rows the clone size is stated as once, few or many, or as a class when expanded; others skip it.

D	V	size	J	DNA	CDR3
TRBD2	TRBV29-1	NA	TRBJ2-5	TGCAGCGTTGAAGGACTAGCGGCAGAGACCCAGTACTTC	CSVEGLAAETQYF
TRBD2	TRBV7-2	NA	TRBJ2-1	TGTGCCAGCAGATTGCTGGCGGGGGATCACAATGAGCAGTTCTTC	CASRLLAGDHNEQFF
NA	TRBV7-2	NA	TRBJ1-1	TGTGCCAGCAGCGGTATGAACACTGAAGCTTTCTTT	CASSGMNTEAFF
TRBD1	TRBV5-4	few	TRBJ2-7	TGTGCCAGCAGCCCTGGACAGGGGGGCTACGAGCAGTACTTC	CASSPGQGGYEQYF
NA	TRBV5-6	NA	TRBJ2-1	TGTGCCAGCAGCTTCGGGGCAGCCCAAGGGAATGAGCAGTTCTTC	CASSFGAAQGNEQFF
NA	TRBV5-6	NA	TRBJ2-5	TGTGCCAGCAGCTTGAGGGGCCCCCTAGGGACCCAGTACTTC	CASSLRGPLGTQYF
TRBD2	TRBV7-2	NA	TRBJ2-7	TGTGCCAGCAGCTGGACTAGCGGGGATTACGAGCAGTACTTC	CASSWTSGDYEQYF
NA	TRBV5-6	medium-sized	TRBJ2-3	TGTGCCAGCAGCGTGACAGACACAGATACGCAGTATTTT	CASSVTDTDTQYF
NA	TRBV6-6	NA	TRBJ2-7	TGTGCCACCTCCGGGGGGCCTTACGAGCAGTACTTC	CATSGGPYEQYF
TRBD2	TRBV7-3	NA	TRBJ2-7	TGTGCCAGCAGCCCGACTAGCGCCTCCTACGAGCAGTACTTC	CASSPTSASYEQYF
NA	TRBV6-1	few	TRBJ1-4	TGTGCCAGCGGAAGACAGGCAACTAATGAAAAACTGTTTTTT	CASGRQATNEKLFF
TRBD2	TRBV7-2	few	TRBJ2-1	TGTGCCGGAGGAAGAACTAGCGGGGGGGCCAATGAGCAGTTCTTC	CAGGRTSGGANEQFF
TRBD2	TRBV5-4	NA	TRBJ2-3	TGTGCCAGCAGCTACGGACTAGCGGGGACAGATACGCAGTATTTT	CASSYGLAGTDTQYF
TRBD1	TRBV7-9	once	TRBJ1-3	TGTGCCAGCAGCCCCCGTTCAGACAGGGGTGGAAACACCATATATTTT	CASSPRSDRGGNTIYF
NA	TRBV4-3	NA	TRBJ2-3	TGCGCCAGCAGCCAAGAAGCAGGGCTCACAGATACGCAGTATTTT	CASSQEAGLTDTQYF
TRBD1	TRBV28	NA	TRBJ2-7	TGTGCCAGCAGTGTAGGGACAGGGGATCCCTACGAGCAGTACTTC	CASSVGTGDPYEQYF
NA	TRBV9	NA	TRBJ1-2	TGTGCCAGCAGCGTAGAGGAAGGCAGGGGCCCAGCTAACTATGGCTACACCTTC	CASSVEEGRGPANYGYTF
NA	TRBV28	NA	TRBJ2-3	TGTGCCAGCAGCCCGACTAGTGATACGCAGTATTTT	CASSPTSDTQYF
TRBD1	TRBV4-3	few	TRBJ2-7	TGCGCCAGCAGCCATGACCGACAGGGCTACGAGCAGTACTTC	CASSHDRQGYEQYF
TRBD2	TRBV9	NA	TRBJ2-7	TGTGCCAGCAGCCCCACCGGGACTAGCGGGAGTTACGAGCAGTACTTC	CASSPTGTSGSYEQYF
TRBD1	TRBV6-1	NA	TRBJ2-7	TGTGCCAGCAGTAGACCGGGACAGCCCTACGAGCAGTACTTC	CASSRPGQPYEQYF
NA	TRBV2	NA	TRBJ2-7	TGTGCCAGCAGTGAAGTGGGTAGCTCCTACGAGCAGTACTTC	CASSEVGSSYEQYF
NA	TRBV21-1	NA	TRBJ2-2	TGTGCCAGCAGCAAAGGTAAACTAGCGGGGGTTACCGGGGAGCTGTTTTTT	CASSKGKLAGVTGELFF
NA	TRBV5-8	NA	TRBJ1-1	TGTGCCAGCAGCCTGATGGGGGGCGTGAACACTGAAGCTTTCTTT	CASSLMGGVNTEAFF
TRBD1	TRBV7-3	NA	TRBJ2-2	TGTGCCAGCAGCTCATCAGGGACAGCTCTTAACACCGGGGAGCTGTTTTTT	CASSSSGTALNTGELFF
NA	TRBV7-2	NA	TRBJ1-2	TGTGCCAGCAGCCGTGCAGATGAGGACAGAACAAACGGCTACACCTTC	CASSRADEDRTNGYTF
NA	TRBV7-2	NA	TRBJ2-7	TGTGCCAGCAGCTTAGTTCAGGGGGGAACCGAGCAGTACTTC	CASSLVQGGTEQYF
NA	TRBV4-3	medium-sized	TRBJ2-5	TGCGCCAGCAGCCAAGTGATACTAGGTGGGGAGACCCAGTACTTC	CASSQVILGGETQYF
NA	TRBV5-1	NA	TRBJ2-7	TGCGCCAGCAGCTCAAAAGCCTACGAGCAGTACTTC	CASSSKAYEQYF
NA	TRBV7-2	NA	TRBJ2-2	TGTGCCAGCAGCACGGGACTGCAGAACACCGGGGAGCTGTTTTTT	CASSTGLQNTGELFF
NA	TRBV9	NA	TRBJ1-1	TGTGCCAGCAGCGTAGGTAGTGGGAACACTGAAGCTTTCTTT	CASSVGSGNTEAFF
NA	TRBV16	NA	TRBJ1-2	TGTGCCAGCAGCCCAGGGGCAGGGCTTAACTATGGCTACACCTTC	CASSPGAGLNYGYTF
TRBD2	TRBV7-9	once	TRBJ2-5	TGTGCCAGCAGCGACGGGACTAGCGGGGGGGCGCATCAGCAAGAGACCCAGTACTTC	CASSDGTSGGAHQQETQYF
NA	TRBV4-3	NA	TRBJ1-4	TGCGCCAGCAGCGCCTACAGGCATGAAAAACTGTTTTTT	CASSAYRHEKLFF
TRBD1	TRBV7-2	NA	TRBJ2-2	TGTGCCAGCAGCTCAGGTTGGACAGGGAGTGCCGGGGAGCTGTTTTTT	CASSSGWTGSAGELFF
NA	TRBV5-1	once	TRBJ2-3	TGCGCCAGCAGCTTGGCAGCAGATACGCAGTATTTT	CASSLAADTQYF
TRBD1	TRBV6-5	NA	TRBJ2-7	TGTGCCAGTAAATCAGGGACAGGGGACTTTCACGAGCAGTACTTC	CASKSGTGDFHEQYF
NA	TRBV6-5	NA	TRBJ1-2	TGTGCCAGCAGTTACGCCTCGGCTCCCTATGGCTACACCTTC	CASSYASAPYGYTF
NA	TRBV4-3	once	TRBJ1-3	TGCGCCAGCAGCCAAAGGTGGCAGGGGCGTCCTGGAAACACCATATATTTT	CASSQRWQGRPGNTIYF
NA	TRBV9	NA	TRBJ1-1	TGTGCCAGCAGCGCCGATCGGACAGCTTCGAACACTGAAGCTTTCTTT	CASSADRTASNTEAFF
NA	TRBV5-5	once	TRBJ2-2	TGTGCCAGCAGCCAAGGGGCGACACTAGGTACCGGGGAGCTGTTTTTT	CASSQGATLGTGELFF
TRBD1	TRBV6-4	NA	TRBJ2-2	TGTGCCAGCAGTGACTCGAGGCAGGGGGCTGGCGGGGAGCTGTTTTTT	CASSDSRQGAGGELFF
TRBD2	TRBV7-9	NA	TRBJ2-5	TGTGCCAGCAGCTTACCCGGGACTAGCGGGAGGAGAGAGACCCAGTACTTC	CASSLPGTSGRRETQYF
NA	TRBV15	NA	TRBJ2-2	TGTGCCTGTGCTACGGGGAACACCGGGGAGCTGTTTTTT	CACATGNTGELFF
NA	TRBV7-9	once	TRBJ1-2	TGTGCCAGCAGGCCTGACGGCTATGGCTACACCTTC	CASRPDGYGYTF
NA	TRBV5-6	NA	TRBJ1-5	TGTGCCAGCAGCTTGGGACAGGTGAATCAGCCCCAGCATTTT	CASSLGQVNQPQHF
TRBD2	TRBV7-3	NA	TRBJ2-1	TGTGCCAGCAGACCTTCCAACGGGGGGGAGCAGTTCTTC	CASRPSNGGEQFF
TRBD1	TRBV19	NA	TRBJ2-7	TGTGCCAGTAGTTTGGGACAGGGGCCAGGGTACGAGCAGTACTTC	CASSLGQGPGYEQYF
NA	TRBV5-6	NA	TRBJ2-7	TGTGCCAGCAGCTTGGAAGGGTATTACGAGCAGTACTTC	CASSLEGYYEQYF
NA	TRBV11-3	once	TRBJ2-5	TGTGCCAGCAGCTTAATAGGCAGGAGGGAGACCCAGTACTTC	CASSLIGRRETQYF
NA	TRBV28	NA	TRBJ2-3	TGTGCCAGCAGTCCCGTCGGGAACCAACAAGATACGCAGTATTTT	CASSPVGNQQDTQYF
TRBD1	TRBV5-1	medium-sized	TRBJ2-7	TGCGCCAGCAGCACCGAGGGGGGACAGGACGAGCAGTACTTC	CASSTEGGQDEQYF
TRBD2	TRBV28	few	TRBJ2-5	TGTGCCAGCAGGGCCGGGACTACCCAAGAGACCCAGTACTTC	CASRAGTTQETQYF
NA	TRBV7-9	few	TRBJ1-1	TGTGCCAGCAGCTCTATAACAGGGAACACTGAAGCTTTCTTT	CASSSITGNTEAFF
NA	TRBV4-3	NA	TRBJ1-1	TGCGCCAGCAGCCAAGTCAGGGGAAAGAACACTGAAGCTTTCTTT	CASSQVRGKNTEAFF
TRBD2	TRBV5-4	NA	TRBJ2-2	TGTGCCAGCAGCTCGCTAGCGGGAGGGGTAGAGGACGGGGAGCTGTTTTTT	CASSSLAGGVEDGELFF
TRBD2	TRBV5-1	few	TRBJ2-3	TGCGCCAGCAGATGGACTAGCGGGAGCACAGATACGCAGTATTTT	CASRWTSGSTDTQYF